This T cell receptor (beta chain) was obtained from a study of Tregs in tolerant kidney transplant recipients. Produced via immunoSEQ multiplex PCR; TCRdb's table is partial and in-frame only. The sample table includes approximately 30,000 clones. Recipients received nonmyeloablative bone marrow transplants from related graft donors, with transient mixed chimerism. This specimen consisted of CD4+ T cells from blood (PBMCs), obtained 24 months after the transplant. The TCR originated in a human patient who received a combined kidney and bone marrow transplant. Some T cells here may be from the graft donor.

The DNA read from the CDR3 is TGTGCCTGGAGTGTCGGAGGGTCACCC. Protein sequence: CAWSVGGSP. The whole CDR3 reads CAWSVGGSPLHF. The rearrangement links TRBV30 to TRBJ1-6; D unclear. The sequence runs out 3 residues before the end of the CDR3; the remainder is reconstructed from the germline J gene. V lost 0 bases, J lost 10 bases, and 7 bases lay in between. Per germline, CDR1 GTSNPN and CDR2 SVGIG (reference sequence). CDR3 length: 12 residues. Together with reference TRBV30 and TRBJ1-6, the CDR3 gives the full variable domain: SQTIHQWPATLVQPVGSPLSLECTVEGTSNPNLYWYRQAAGRGLQLLFYSVGIGQISSEVPQNLSASRPQDRQFILSSKKLLLSDSGFYLCAWSVGGSPLHFGNGTRLTVT.